These T cell receptor beta chains were read from a single sample in a study of blood T cell repertoires in COVID-19. The protocol was immunoSEQ multiplex PCR, while the TCRdb copy is restricted to in-frame clones and leaves out a portion. This repertoire shows a few hundred thousand clones, roughly nine tenths found once; its top ten account for roughly 2.3%. What was sequenced was peripheral blood. Receptors were obtained from a man younger than 30 with active or convalescent COVID-19. CDR3s include the opening cysteine and the closing phenylalanine or tryptophan. A D gene is named only where the DNA matches it firmly. Expanded clones are given a class, and other clones once, few, many or no size at all.

few | TRBJ1-5 | TRBV6-5 | . | TGTGCCAGCAGGGACAACTATAGCAATCAGCCCCAGCATTTT | CASRDNYSNQPQHF
. | TRBJ2-1 | TRBV5-1 | TRBD2 | TGCGCCAGCAGCTTGGACACTAGCGGATACTACAATGAGCAGTTCTTC | CASSLDTSGYYNEQFF
. | TRBJ2-2 | TRBV5-1 | TRBD1 | TGCGCCAGCAGCTTACGACAGGGTAATCCGGCCGGGGAGCTGTTTTTT | CASSLRQGNPAGELFF
. | TRBJ2-7 | TRBV15 | TRBD1 | TGTGCCACCAGCCGGACCCCGGGACAGGACTACGAGCAGTACTTC | CATSRTPGQDYEQYF
. | TRBJ1-5 | TRBV20-1 | TRBD1 | TGCAGTGCTAGTCTTGGGACAGGGGACAATCAGCCCCAGCATTTT | CSASLGTGDNQPQHF
. | TRBJ1-3 | TRBV7-2 | TRBD1 | TGTGCCAGCAGCTTAGGGGGGACAGGGGGTCGTGGAAACACCATATATTTT | CASSLGGTGGRGNTIYF
. | TRBJ2-1 | TRBV10-3 | TRBD2 | TGTGCCATCAGTGAAAAGGCGGGAGGGCCGGTGGGTGAGCAGTTCTTC | CAISEKAGGPVGEQFF
. | TRBJ1-5 | TRBV7-9 | TRBD1 | TGTGCCAGCAGCTTACAGGGGGTCAATCAGCCCCAGCATTTT | CASSLQGVNQPQHF
once | TRBJ2-7 | TRBV6-5 | TRBD1 | TGTGCCAGCAGCCCCGGGACAGACTCCTACGAGCAGTACTTC | CASSPGTDSYEQYF
. | TRBJ2-5 | TRBV6-6 | . | TGTGCCAGCAGTCCTGGCCCTCAAGAGACCCAGTACTTC | CASSPGPQETQYF
medium-sized | TRBJ2-3 | TRBV6-2/TRBV6-3 | TRBD2 | TGTGCCAGCAGTTCCGGACTAGCAGAGACAGATACGCAGTATTTT | CASSSGLAETDTQYF
. | TRBJ2-5 | TRBV6-5 | TRBD2 | TGTGCCAGCAGTTACGTTTTCGGGGGGGGCCGCGAGACCCAGTACTTC | CASSYVFGGGRETQYF
. | TRBJ2-3 | TRBV7-2 | TRBD2 | TGTGCCAGCAGCTACCGAGCGGGGGGGCAATGGGCAGATACGCAGTATTTT | CASSYRAGGQWADTQYF
once | TRBJ1-3 | TRBV6-2/TRBV6-3 | . | TGTGCCAGCAGTTTCGTATCCTCTGGAAACACCATATATTTT | CASSFVSSGNTIYF
. | TRBJ1-4 | TRBV18 | . | TGTGCCAGCTCACCTGGGGGGGGCCAAAGGAATGAAAAACTGTTTTTT | CASSPGGGQRNEKLFF
. | TRBJ1-2 | TRBV28 | . | TGTGCCAGCAGTTTGGACTCCCGTAACTATGGCTACACCTTC | CASSLDSRNYGYTF
. | TRBJ1-6 | TRBV18 | . | TGTGCCAGCACCGACCTCAGAGGTAATTCACCCCTCCACTTT | CASTDLRGNSPLHF
. | TRBJ2-1 | TRBV7-9 | TRBD2 | TGTGCCAGCAGCTCTATGACTAGCGAGGATGAGCAGTTCTTC | CASSSMTSEDEQFF
. | TRBJ2-7 | TRBV7-9 | . | TGTGCCAGCAGCTATTGGACAGAGGAGCAGTACTTC | CASSYWTEEQYF
few | TRBJ1-4 | TRBV5-4 | . | TGTGCCAGCAGCTCGGGCGGGGCGGTTGAAAAACTGTTTTTT | CASSSGGAVEKLFF
. | TRBJ2-3 | TRBV29-1 | TRBD1 | TGCAGCGTTGAAAGAAGGGGACAGGGGGAAGATACGCAGTATTTT | CSVERRGQGEDTQYF
. | TRBJ1-1 | TRBV6-5 | . | TGTGCCAGCAGGACATATCTGAACACTGAAGCTTTCTTT | CASRTYLNTEAFF
. | TRBJ1-5 | TRBV2 | TRBD1 | TGTGCCAGCAGAGGGACAGGGGCCGGAGGGATAAGTCAGCCCCAGCATTTT | CASRGTGAGGISQPQHF
. | TRBJ2-3 | TRBV3-1/TRBV3-2 | TRBD1 | TGTGCCAGCAGCCCGAAATATACGATTAGACAGGGTGAACGAGATACGCAGTATTTT | CASSPKYTIRQGERDTQYF
. | TRBJ1-3 | TRBV7-9 | . | TGTGCCAGCAGCGATCGGGGGGGCGGGAGCTCTGGAAACACCATATATTTT | CASSDRGGGSSGNTIYF
. | TRBJ2-7 | TRBV5-1 | . | TGCGCCAGCAGCTTGGCCGCGGCAGACGAGCAGTACTTC | CASSLAAADEQYF
. | TRBJ2-1 | TRBV7-9 | TRBD1 | TGTGCCAGCAACAGGGGTCTTGGCTATGAGCAGTTCTTC | CASNRGLGYEQFF
. | TRBJ1-3 | TRBV6-1 | . | TGTGCCAGCAGTGAACTTTCGTGGGGCTACTCTGGAAACACCATATATTTT | CASSELSWGYSGNTIYF
. | TRBJ2-7 | TRBV11-2 | TRBD1 | TGTGCCAGCAGCCTAGGGGGGACAGGGTCCTACGAGCAGTACTTC | CASSLGGTGSYEQYF
. | TRBJ2-3 | TRBV5-1 | TRBD2 | TGCGCCAGCAGCTTGGACCTTGAGCGGGGGGGTTCAGATACGCAGTATTTT | CASSLDLERGGSDTQYF
few | TRBJ2-1 | TRBV28 | . | TGTGCCAGCAGTCCAACTAACTTTAATGAGCAGTTCTTC | CASSPTNFNEQFF
. | TRBJ2-1 | TRBV9 | TRBD2 | TGTGCCAGCAGCGTAGTGAGCGGGGGCTACAATGAGCAGTTCTTC | CASSVVSGGYNEQFF
. | TRBJ2-5 | TRBV10-1 | . | TGCGCCAGCAGTGAGCCAGGTGCGGGAGAGACCCAGTACTTC | CASSEPGAGETQYF
. | TRBJ1-5 | TRBV19 | . | TGTGCCAGTAGTGGGGGGGTAATGAATCAGCCCCAGCATTTT | CASSGGVMNQPQHF
. | TRBJ2-5 | TRBV20-1 | TRBD2 | TGCAGTGCAAGACTAGCAGAGACCCAGTACTTC | CSARLAETQYF
. | TRBJ1-5 | TRBV24-1 | . | TGTGCCACCAGTATCGCAGGCTTGTGGCAGCCCCAGCATTTT | CATSIAGLWQPQHF
. | TRBJ2-7 | TRBV6-5 | TRBD2 | TGTGCCAGCAGCCCCGGGGGGACTACCTACGAGCAGTACTTC | CASSPGGTTYEQYF